A selection of T cell receptor beta chains follows, all from one sample in a study of CD4 T cells in relation to SARS-CoV-2 and coronaviruses. What these receptors recognize is not known. Data came from immunoSEQ multiplex PCR; TCRdb stores just in-frame clones and leaves some out. The sample consists of 15,000 to 20,000 clones, about 74% of them appearing once. Sequences were obtained from CD4+ T cells from PBMCs, cultured in vitro. Every receptor here comes from a human donor in good health. CDR3s include the opening cysteine and the closing phenylalanine or tryptophan. Each record gives: D gene, J gene, clone size, V gene, CDR3 protein, CDR3 DNA. D genes are given only for firm matches. Size values are once, few and many counts, or a class for expanded clones, and some rows have none.

- | TRBJ1-2 | - | TRBV6-1 | CASRENYGYTF | TGTGCCAGCAGGGAAAACTATGGCTACACCTTC
TRBD1 | TRBJ2-7 | once | TRBV30 | CAWSGTGGSDEQYF | TGTGCCTGGAGCGGGACAGGGGGCTCGGACGAGCAGTACTTC
- | TRBJ2-6 | - | TRBV7-9 | CASSLRGSGLGPGANVLTF | TGTGCCAGCAGCTTAAGGGGGTCAGGGTTGGGCCCTGGGGCCAACGTCCTGACTTTC
- | TRBJ1-2 | few | TRBV25-1 | CASSGTANYGYTF | TGTGCCAGCAGTGGGACGGCAAACTATGGCTACACCTTC
- | TRBJ1-1 | - | TRBV11-2 | CASQRVNTEAFF | TGTGCCAGTCAACGGGTGAACACTGAAGCTTTCTTT
TRBD1 | TRBJ1-5 | - | TRBV24-1 | CATSAGGQGRNQPQHF | TGTGCCACCAGTGCCGGAGGACAGGGGCGTAATCAGCCCCAGCATTTT
- | TRBJ1-6 | few | TRBV4-1 | CASSQEEMGGTLHF | TGCGCCAGCAGCCAAGAAGAGATGGGCGGCACCCTCCACTTT
TRBD2 | TRBJ2-7 | few | TRBV3-1/TRBV3-2 | CASSQRGRAYEQYF | TGTGCCAGCAGCCAACGGGGGAGGGCCTACGAGCAGTACTTC
TRBD1 | TRBJ1-2 | - | TRBV5-6 | CASSLTATTGGKRYGYTF | TGTGCCAGCAGCTTGACCGCTACGACAGGGGGCAAGAGGTATGGCTACACCTTC
- | TRBJ2-7 | - | TRBV28 | CASSLEGRVEQYF | TGTGCCAGCAGTTTAGAGGGTAGGGTCGAGCAGTACTTC
TRBD1 | TRBJ1-1 | - | TRBV19 | CASRRVPGGSEAFF | TGTGCCAGTAGACGTGTACCAGGGGGATCCGAAGCTTTCTTT
- | TRBJ1-4 | - | TRBV28 | CASGRPGRGEKLFF | TGTGCCAGCGGACGCCCGGGGAGGGGTGAAAAACTGTTTTTT
- | TRBJ2-7 | once | TRBV28 | CASSLSGSPYEQYF | TGTGCCAGCAGTTTATCGGGGAGCCCCTACGAGCAGTACTTC
- | TRBJ2-1 | once | TRBV2 | CASFRFGSYNEQFF | TGTGCCAGCTTTAGGTTTGGCTCCTACAATGAGCAGTTCTTC
- | TRBJ1-1 | once | TRBV18 | CASSPREDEAFF | TGTGCCAGCTCACCCAGGGAGGATGAAGCTTTCTTT
TRBD1 | TRBJ1-1 | - | TRBV3-1/TRBV3-2 | CASSQGTRDRLRPEAFF | TGTGCCAGCAGCCAAGGCACCCGGGACAGGCTCCGGCCTGAAGCTTTCTTT
- | TRBJ2-1 | few | TRBV18 | CASSPPDGGNEQFF | TGTGCCAGCTCACCACCAGATGGGGGCAATGAGCAGTTCTTC
TRBD2 | TRBJ2-7 | few | TRBV10-3 | CAISEPPLAGGRYEQYF | TGTGCCATCAGTGAGCCACCGCTTGCGGGAGGACGGTACGAGCAGTACTTC
TRBD1 | TRBJ1-1 | - | TRBV11-3 | CASSLLFIRGARFTEAFF | TGTGCCAGCAGCTTATTGTTCATCAGGGGGGCGCGGTTCACTGAAGCTTTCTTT
- | TRBJ2-7 | - | TRBV30 | CAWQPGINEQYF | TGTGCCTGGCAGCCAGGGATCAACGAGCAGTACTTC
- | TRBJ1-2 | - | TRBV3-1/TRBV3-2 | CASTRDRRGGYTF | TGTGCCAGCACCAGGGACCGTAGGGGCGGCTACACCTTC
- | TRBJ2-3 | - | TRBV9 | CASSSSTDTQYF | TGTGCCAGCAGTTCTAGCACAGATACGCAGTATTTT
- | TRBJ2-7 | - | TRBV12-3/TRBV12-4 | CASSFGYEQYF | TGTGCCAGCAGTTTTGGATACGAGCAGTACTTC
TRBD2 | TRBJ2-1 | few | TRBV25-1 | CASRIGLAGYNEQFF | TGTGCCAGCAGGATAGGACTAGCGGGATACAATGAGCAGTTCTTC
- | TRBJ2-2 | few | TRBV30 | CAWSGQINTGELFF | TGTGCCTGGAGTGGACAGATAAACACCGGGGAGCTGTTTTTT
- | TRBJ2-2 | - | TRBV21-1 | CASSVGTGFPGELFF | TGTGCCAGCAGCGTAGGGACAGGGTTCCCCGGGGAGCTGTTTTTT
TRBD2 | TRBJ2-1 | - | TRBV6-5 | CASTSPGGYNEQFF | TGTGCCAGCACTTCCCCGGGGGGCTACAATGAGCAGTTCTTC
- | TRBJ2-2 | - | TRBV14 | CASSQLGGAGELFF | TGTGCCAGCAGCCAACTTGGAGGGGCCGGGGAGCTGTTTTTT
- | TRBJ1-1 | - | TRBV2 | CASSVRGTEAFF | TGTGCCAGCAGTGTCAGGGGCACTGAAGCTTTCTTT
- | TRBJ2-7 | - | TRBV5-6 | CASRGWERSYEQYF | TGTGCCAGCAGGGGGTGGGAGCGTTCCTACGAGCAGTACTTC
- | TRBJ1-1 | - | TRBV7-9 | CASSPRAQRAEAFF | TGTGCCAGCAGCCCCAGGGCCCAGAGGGCTGAAGCTTTCTTT
- | TRBJ2-2 | - | TRBV2 | CASDEERSLTGELFF | TGTGCCAGCGATGAGGAGCGGAGCCTAACCGGGGAGCTGTTTTTT
TRBD2 | TRBJ2-2 | few | TRBV5-1 | CASSWGLAGTGELFF | TGCGCCAGCAGCTGGGGACTAGCGGGAACCGGGGAGCTGTTTTTT
- | TRBJ1-2 | few | TRBV24-1 | CATSDSDWNYGYTF | TGTGCCACCAGTGATTCGGACTGGAACTATGGCTACACCTTC
- | TRBJ2-3 | - | TRBV24-1 | CATSATGPTDTQYF | TGTGCCACCAGTGCCACCGGACCCACAGATACGCAGTATTTT
TRBD1 | TRBJ2-4 | - | TRBV20-1 | CSASPTGGWSIQYF | TGCAGTGCTAGTCCGACAGGGGGCTGGAGCATTCAGTACTTC
TRBD1 | TRBJ1-1 | few | TRBV18 | CASSMDRGKVEAFF | TGTGCCAGCTCAATGGACAGGGGAAAGGTTGAAGCTTTCTTT
- | TRBJ2-7 | - | TRBV2 | CASSRQGSSYEQYF | TGTGCCAGCAGCCGTCAGGGTAGCTCCTACGAGCAGTACTTC
- | TRBJ1-1 | - | TRBV19 | CASSSQGPGNTEAFF | TGTGCCAGTAGTAGCCAGGGGCCCGGTAACACTGAAGCTTTCTTT
- | TRBJ2-5 | - | TRBV23-1 | CASSQSRNRETQYF | TGCGCCAGCAGTCAATCTAGGAATCGGGAGACCCAGTACTTC
- | TRBJ2-7 | - | TRBV12-3/TRBV12-4 | CASSSSSSYEQYF | TGTGCCAGCAGTAGTTCGAGCTCCTACGAGCAGTACTTC
- | TRBJ2-3 | once | TRBV19 | CASRRVAGPDTQYF | TGTGCCAGTAGGCGCGTAGCAGGCCCAGATACGCAGTATTTT
- | TRBJ2-7 | - | TRBV5-8 | CASSLTTGTYEQYF | TGTGCCAGCAGCTTGACGACAGGAACCTACGAGCAGTACTTC
- | TRBJ2-1 | - | TRBV28 | CASRGRGTYNEQFF | TGTGCCAGCAGGGGGAGAGGGACCTACAATGAGCAGTTCTTC
- | TRBJ2-1 | - | TRBV18 | CASSPPGGIGEFF | TGTGCCAGCTCACCTCCCGGAGGGATTGGGGAGTTCTTC
- | TRBJ2-7 | - | TRBV28 | CASAKGAYEQYF | TGTGCCAGCGCGAAGGGGGCCTACGAGCAGTACTTC
TRBD2 | TRBJ2-2 | few | TRBV7-3 | CASSMEGREPPNTGELFF | TGTGCCAGCAGCATGGAGGGGCGGGAGCCCCCGAACACCGGGGAGCTGTTTTTT
TRBD1 | TRBJ2-5 | - | TRBV24-1 | CATSATGTGKETQYF | TGTGCCACCAGTGCTACCGGGACAGGGAAGGAGACCCAGTACTTC
TRBD2 | TRBJ2-1 | - | TRBV5-8 | CASSLYSGTTYNEQFF | TGTGCCAGCAGCTTGTATAGCGGGACCACCTACAATGAGCAGTTCTTC